The clone carrying this T cell receptor beta chain was seen only once. The data were taken from a study of Tregs in tolerant kidney transplant recipients. Profiling relied on immunoSEQ multiplex PCR, and the TCRdb table lists in-frame clones only, not all of them. The sample gives 75,000 to 100,000 clones, 93% of which show up once; 1.6% is in the top ten. From germline, CDR1 is SGHNT and CDR2 YENEEA. Trimming pared 6 bases from V and 6 bases from J, leaving 21 bases between. The CDR3 extends over 17 amino acids. Related graft donors supplied nonmyeloablative bone marrow transplants, and mixed chimerism was transient.

Sequenced material: CD4+ T cells from blood (PBMCs), taken 12 months after the transplant. The TCR originated in a human patient who received a combined kidney and bone marrow transplant. The T cells may come from the graft donor. This chain links TRBV11-3 with TRBJ1-6; D might be TRBD1 (6 bases). CDR3 sequence: CASSRRLGTWPNSPLHF. In DNA form, the CDR3 reads TGTGCCAGCAGTCGACGTCTCGGGACATGGCCTAATTCACCCCTCCACTTT.